Presented here are 24 T cell receptor beta chains from one specimen sequenced in a study of Graves' ophthalmopathy and Graves' hyperthyroidism. Amplification targeted the TCR beta CDR3 regions, with RNA transcripts as the source material. HTBI-primed first-round RT-PCR preceded second-round multiplex PCR. TCRdb re-called the multiplex PCR reads with MiXCR, one entry per CDR3 protein. The sample carries roughly 420,000 distinct CDR3 sequences, around a fifth recorded once. The sequencing sample was made of peripheral blood. The receptors were sampled from a young woman with stable Graves' hyperthyroidism.

This clonotype was found many times. The V and J genes are TRBV6-2 or TRBV6-3 and TRBJ2-2; D is ambiguous. The V end lost 6 bases, the J end lost 0 bases, and 8 bases lay between the germline ends. Germline V gene data show CDR1 as MNHEY and CDR2 as SVGEGT. This CDR3 contains 14 residues. CDR3 sequence (DNA): TGTGCCAGCAGCCCTCTACCGAACACCGGGGAGCTGTTTTTT. It translates to CASSPLPNTGELFF.

This clonotype was observed at least ten times. The chain is built from TRBV20-1 and TRBJ2-7, with D possibly matching TRBD1 (5 bases). Germline CDR1 DFQATT, CDR2 SNEGSKA (reference sequence). The V and J ends lost 2 bases and 3 bases respectively, with 11 bases between them. The CDR3 is made up of 13 amino acids. CDR3 coding DNA: TGCAGTGCTAGACAGGGTGCCATCTACGAGCAGTACTTC. Protein sequence: CSARQGAIYEQYF.

Ten or more counts support this clonotype. CDR3 coding DNA: TGTGCCAGCAGCCCAAGATGGGGTTCTAACTATGGCTACACCTTC. It codes for CASSPRWGSNYGYTF. This rearrangement joins TRBV11-2 to TRBJ1-2, with unresolved D. This CDR3 is 15 amino acids long. CDR1 and CDR2 from the germline V gene are SGHAT and FQNNGV. The germline V and J ends were trimmed by 5 bases and 0 bases, with 13 bases remaining between them.

This clonotype showed up just a few times. The rearrangement uses TRBV9 and TRBJ1-2; the D gene is possibly TRBD1 (6 bases). The CDR3 extends over 14 amino acids. V dropped 3 bases and J dropped 4 bases, with 13 bases sitting between them. From germline, CDR1 is SGDLS and CDR2 YYNGEE. In DNA, the CDR3 is TGTGCCAGCAGCGCTTTACAGGGAACCTATGGCTACACCTTC. It codes for CASSALQGTYGYTF.

In this sample, this clonotype turned up many times. The V call is TRBV11-2, the J call TRBJ2-7, with D possibly matching TRBD2 (5 bases). V lost 5 bases and J lost 5, with 16 bases in between. The germline V gene encodes CDR1 SGHAT and CDR2 FQNNGV. This CDR3 has 14 amino acids. The CDR3 nucleotides read TGTGCCAGCAGCCCACAGTTGAGGGCCCACGAGCAGTACTTC. Residues: CASSPQLRAHEQYF.

This clonotype occurred many times. The chain couples TRBV6-1 to TRBJ1-6, with D uncertain. The germline V gene encodes CDR1 MNHNS and CDR2 SASEGT. V was pared by 0 bases and J by 8 bases, with 11 bases between. This CDR3 spans 15 amino acids. CDR3 residues: CASSEAEGWDSPLHF. In DNA form, the CDR3 reads TGTGCCAGCAGTGAAGCTGAAGGGTGGGATTCACCCCTCCACTTT.

This clonotype showed up many times. The rearrangement links TRBV24-1 to TRBJ2-7, with TRBD2 matching over 12 bases. The CDR3 is 16 residues long. In germline, CDR1 is KGHDR, CDR2 SFDVKD. J gave up 1 base and V 5 bases, and 5 bases lay outside the gene matches. CDR3: CATSAAGLAGSYEQYF. CDR3 in DNA: TGTGCCACCAGTGCCGCGGGACTAGCGGGTTCCTACGAGCAGTACTTC.

This clonotype was picked up many times. This sequence joins TRBV6-9 and TRBJ2-7; TRBD2 agrees at 12 bases. Germline trimming cut 0 bases from V and 2 bases from J; bases unmatched to any gene: 2. This CDR3 spans 16 amino acids. CDR1 is MNHGY and CDR2 is SVAAGI in the germline V gene. The CDR3 DNA reads TGTGCCAGCAGTTATTCCTCTAGCGGGAGGGCCTACGAGCAGTACTTC. Translated, it gives CASSYSSSGRAYEQYF.

This clonotype was observed many times. V and J are TRBV28 and TRBJ2-5, with TRBD1 identical over 8 bases. This CDR3 has 15 amino acids. The germline V gene encodes CDR1 MDHEN and CDR2 SYDVKM. Unmatched junction bases numbered 10, after V lost 4 bases and J lost 6 bases. CDR3 bases: TGTGCCAGCAGTTCCGGAAGAGACAGGGGAAAGACCCAGTACTTC. It codes for CASSSGRDRGKTQYF.

This clonotype was recorded at least ten times. V usage is TRBV12-3 or TRBV12-4 and J usage is TRBJ1-2; 9 bases agree with TRBD1. The V segment lost 6 bases and the J segment 8 bases; nucleotides outside the gene matches: 4. This CDR3 comprises 12 residues. The CDR3 spells CASSYRGRGYTF. In nucleotides, the CDR3 is TGTGCCAGCAGCTACAGGGGGCGAGGCTACACCTTC.

The chain carries TRBV6-4 and TRBJ2-4, with TRBD1 matching over 7 bases. V was pared by 5 bases and J by 0 bases, with 7 bases of the junction left unmatched. In germline, CDR1 is MRHNA, CDR2 SNTAGT. CDR3 length equals 16 residues. The CDR3 loop reads CASSPDRDVAKNIQYF. The CDR3 region has the DNA TGTGCCAGCAGTCCCGACAGGGACGTAGCCAAAAACATTCAGTACTTC.

This chain connects TRBV15 to TRBJ2-5; TRBD1 matches 8 bases. The CDR3 covers 16 residues. The germline V gene encodes CDR1 LNHNV and CDR2 YYDKDF (reference sequence). The ends lost 2 bases at V and 7 bases at J; junction bases unmatched: 12. Here the CDR3 DNA reads TGTGCCACCAGCAGATTTCGACAGGGGCCCCGTCGGACCCAGTACTTC. Its protein product is CATSRFRQGPRRTQYF.

CDR3: CASSQGVRHQVREQYF. For the CDR3, the DNA is TGCGCCAGCAGCCAGGGAGTGAGGCACCAGGTGCGTGAGCAGTACTTC. This rearrangement joins TRBV4-3 to TRBJ2-7; D is possibly TRBD2 (5 bases). The V gene lost 3 bases and the J gene lost 7 bases, with 22 bases spanning the gap. CDR1 and CDR2 from the germline V gene are LGHNA and YSLEER. The CDR3 sequence is 16 residues long.

This clonotype was seen at least ten times. The chain uses TRBV5-1 and TRBJ2-7; D gene uncertain. The V gene lost 0 bases and the J gene lost 5 bases, with 3 bases spanning the gap. Germline CDR1 and CDR2: SGHRS and YFSETQ. This CDR3 contains 11 residues. CDR3 in amino acids: CASSLDHEQYF. CDR3 nucleotide sequence: TGCGCCAGCAGCTTGGACCACGAGCAGTACTTC.

This clonotype has ten or more counts. The chain uses TRBV29-1 and TRBJ2-5; TRBD1 or TRBD2 may be the D gene (6 bases each). Trimming stripped 4 bases from V and 5 bases from J, with 14 bases between. This CDR3 region has 13 residues. Per germline, CDR1 SQVTM and CDR2 ANQGSEA. The CDR3 coding sequence is TGCAGCGTTGTGGAGGGGGTTGGGGAGACCCAGTACTTC. It codes for CSVVEGVGETQYF.

At least ten counts were recorded for this clonotype. The rearrangement links TRBV14 to TRBJ2-5, with TRBD2 matching over 12 bases. This CDR3 region has 17 residues. CDR1 SGHDN and CDR2 FVKESK come from the germline V gene. After removal of 4 bases from V and 0 bases from J, the junction contained 6 bases not matched to a gene. The CDR3 region has the DNA TGTGCCAGCAGCCCTCGGACTAGCGGGACCCACCAAGAGACCCAGTACTTC. Amino acids: CASSPRTSGTHQETQYF.

In its sample, this clonotype was seen many times. This chain uses TRBV4-1 with TRBJ1-5, with D unresolved. Per germline, CDR1 MGHRA and CDR2 YSYEKL. V dropped 4 bases and J dropped 4 bases, with 8 bases sitting between them. The CDR3 is 13 amino acids. Here the CDR3 DNA reads TGCGCCAGCAGCCCCGCCCGTAATCAGCCCCAGCATTTT. Translated: CASSPARNQPQHF.

This clonotype has at least ten counts. This chain links TRBV18 with TRBJ2-5; D gene uncertain. V was trimmed by 3 bases and J by 3 bases, leaving 11 bases between them. This CDR3 contains 14 residues. Germline V gene data show CDR1 as KGHSH and CDR2 as LQKENI. CDR3 sequence (DNA): TGTGCCAGCTCACCGTCGCCCCACAAAGAGACCCAGTACTTC. This encodes CASSPSPHKETQYF.

This clonotype was counted many times. The chain links TRBV28 to TRBJ2-2; D perhaps matches TRBD1 (6 bases). The CDR3 has 13 residues. In germline, CDR1 is MDHEN, CDR2 SYDVKM. Between the trimmed V and J ends, which lost 4 bases and 4 bases, there was a span of 7 bases. The CDR3 DNA reads TGTGCCAGCAGTTCGACAGGCACCGGGGAGCTGTTTTTT. Residues: CASSSTGTGELFF. The full variable domain, its missing parts supplied by reference TRBV28 and TRBJ2-2, is DVKVTQSSRYLVKRTGEKVFLECVQDMDHENMFWYRQDPGLGLRLIYFSYDVKMKEKGDIPEGYSVSREKKERFSLILESASTNQTSMYLCASSSTGTGELFFGEGSRLTVL.

This clonotype has just a few counts. This may be a read error, as it is one base from a much larger clone. V gene TRBV10-3 combines with J gene TRBJ1-3; D unresolved. This CDR3 contains 14 residues. Germline lookup yields CDR1 ENHRY and CDR2 SYGVKD. The CDR3 nucleotides are TGTGCCCTCAGTGGCAGAGACGGTCAAAACACCATATATTTT. Its protein product is CALSGRDGQNTIYF.

Ten or more counts support this clonotype. At one end, the junction sequence differs from germline, possibly due to a read error. The V and J genes are TRBV2 and TRBJ2-4; maybe TRBD1 (5 bases). Germline values: CDR1 SNHLY, CDR2 FYNNEI. The CDR3 sequence is 14 residues long. CDR3 sequence (DNA): TGTGCCAGCAGACCAGGACAAGCCAAAAACATTAAGTACTTC. Translation: CASRPGQAKNIKYF.

This clonotype occurred many times. Because the CDR3 is missing its conserved closing phenylalanine or tryptophan, this is likely a read error. The rearrangement joins TRBV2 to TRBJ2-5; unclear D gene. The V gene's germline CDR1 is SNHLY and CDR2 FYNNEI. The CDR3 consists of 13 residues. Between the trimmed V and J ends, which lost 7 bases and 0 bases, there was a span of 9 bases. The CDR3 region has the DNA TGTGCCAGCACGAGTCATAACCAAGAGACCCAGTACTCC. Its translation is CASTSHNQETQYS.

This clonotype was counted at least ten times. The V call is TRBV18, the J call TRBJ2-7; D call uncertain. Trimming cost V 2 bases and J 3 bases, with 11 bases left between them. This CDR3 spans 14 amino acids. Germline-derived CDR1 and CDR2 are KGHSH and LQKENI. CDR3 in amino acids: CASSPSANLYEQYF. The CDR3 DNA is TGTGCCAGCTCACCATCGGCCAATCTCTACGAGCAGTACTTC.

There are many counts of this clonotype. The V and J genes are TRBV20-1 and TRBJ2-5; weak D call: TRBD1 (6 bases). The CDR3 totals 13 residues. Trimming removed 4 bases at V and 2 bases at J, with 11 bases between. Germline CDR1 and CDR2: DFQATT and SNEGSKA (reference sequence). The CDR3 sequence: CSANRQAQETQYF. The DNA of the CDR3 is TGCAGTGCTAACCGACAGGCTCAAGAGACCCAGTACTTC.